Below, one T cell receptor (beta chain) is given with its context. The data are from a study of cytomegalovirus exposure and HLA in healthy donors. Libraries were prepared by immunoSEQ multiplex PCR; TCRdb keeps only in-frame clonotypes and omits some of them. Seen here are roughly 260,000 clones, around 89% observed once, and the top ten hold 0.35% to 0.45%. V was clipped by 5 bases and J by 8 bases; unmatched bases: 14. Per germline, CDR1 SEHNR and CDR2 FQNEAQ (reference sequence). The CDR3 has 16 residues. This chain links TRBV7-9 with TRBJ2-1; 8 bases align to TRBD1. This receptor was obtained from a woman between 18 and 29 years old in good health and CMV-seronegative. The source material was PBMCs. The CDR3 spells CASSTLETGGSHEQFF. Written as DNA, the CDR3 is TGTGCCAGCAGCACCCTGGAAACAGGGGGATCCCATGAGCAGTTCTTC.